This entry lists 8 T cell receptor beta chains sequenced from one sample in a study of T cell responses to AZD1222 COVID-19 vaccine (dated by TCRdb to about 2021). Library preparation was by the immunoSEQ multiplex PCR assay. Sourced from immuneACCESS, this table was stored by TCRdb with only in-frame sequences that have V and J called. A share of the clones is absent; for the studies checked, an unresolved V gene accounts for under half, and the remainder has no known explanation. In all, the sample holds over 75,000 clones, and 80% to 90% of those were seen once. Clones ranked in the top ten supply under 3% of the sample. This sample's time point label indicates: about 28 days (+/-7) after the second vaccine dose. The material was peripheral blood, obtained 28 days after the second AZD1222 dose. Every receptor here comes from an adult who received the AZD1222 COVID-19 vaccine.

The chain links TRBV7-2 to TRBJ2-5; maybe TRBD2 (6 bases). This CDR3 contains 15 residues. The germline CDR1 and CDR2 sequences are SGHTA and FQGNSA. V lost 1 base, J lost 2 bases, and 11 bases lay in between. In DNA, the CDR3 is TGTGCCAGCAGCTTAGGTACTAGCATACAAGAGACCCAGTACTTC. Amino acid sequence: CASSLGTSIQETQYF.

The chain is built from TRBV7-9 and TRBJ1-4; no clear D. From germline, CDR1 is SEHNR and CDR2 FQNEAQ (reference sequence). Trimming removed 2 bases at V and 4 bases at J, with 8 bases between. The CDR3 totals 14 residues. The CDR3: CASSLIRGNEKLFF. The CDR3, as DNA: TGTGCCAGCAGCTTAATCCGGGGTAATGAAAAACTGTTTTTT.

This clone was counted a few times. V usage is TRBV18 and J usage is TRBJ2-1; D is ambiguous. V was shortened by 1 base and J by 5 bases, with 6 bases between the two germline ends. The CDR3 extends over 13 amino acids. The germline CDR1 and CDR2 sequences are KGHSH and LQKENI. CDR3 nucleotide sequence: TGTGCCAGCTCACCACGGTCGAACAATGAGCAGTTCTTC. It is translated as CASSPRSNNEQFF.

The chain is built from TRBV11-1 and TRBJ1-2; D unclear. This CDR3 is 14 amino acids long. Deletions cut 5 bases from V and 4 bases from J, with 14 bases between. CDR1 and CDR2 (germline): SGHAT, FQDESV (reference sequence). The chain's CDR3 is CASSPGATTYGYTF. For the CDR3, the DNA is TGTGCCAGCAGCCCCGGAGCAACGACCTATGGCTACACCTTC.

The genes are TRBV2 and TRBJ2-6; 10 bases are a match to TRBD1. The CDR3 totals 15 residues. After removal of 6 bases from V and 8 bases from J, the junction contained 7 bases not matched to a gene. From germline, CDR1 is SNHLY and CDR2 FYNNEI. CDR3 bases: TGTGCCAGCAGCCTGGACAGGGGGGGGACCAACGTCCTGACTTTC. Translated: CASSLDRGGTNVLTF.

The chain joins TRBV6-6 to TRBJ1-3; no firm D call. V lost 7 bases and J 1 base, leaving 8 bases between the germline ends. Per germline, CDR1 MNHNY and CDR2 SVGAGI (reference sequence). This CDR3 contains 13 residues. The CDR3 is CASTLLSGNTIYF. The CDR3 coding sequence is TGTGCCAGCACGCTTCTTTCTGGAAACACCATATATTTT.

J is TRBJ2-1 and V is TRBV6-5; D uncertain. CDR3 length: 13 residues. In germline, CDR1 is MNHEY, CDR2 SVGAGI. V dropped 5 bases and J dropped 15 bases, with 20 bases sitting between them. CDR3 nucleotide sequence: TGTGCCAGCAGTCCCAATCCGCCGGGCCGTCGGTTCTTC. Translating it yields CASSPNPPGRRFF.

The chain employs TRBV19 and TRBJ1-6, with D unresolved. The germline V and J ends were trimmed by 3 bases and 5 bases, with 8 bases remaining between them. CDR1 is LNHDA and CDR2 is SQIVND in the germline V gene (reference sequence). The CDR3 extends over 14 amino acids. In nucleotides, the CDR3 is TGTGCCAGTAGTATTGGAACCGATAATTCACCCCTCCACTTT. This translates into CASSIGTDNSPLHF.